Listed below are T cell receptor beta chains from one sample, sequenced in a study of cytomegalovirus exposure and HLA in healthy donors. Assay used: immunoSEQ multiplex PCR; TCRdb lists only in-frame clones, some missing. The sample holds tens of thousands of clones, roughly four fifths seen once. The sequencing input was PBMCs. These receptors came from a young man in good health and CMV-seronegative. Both conserved end residues are part of each CDR3. Fields, in order: J gene, V gene, clone size, D gene, CDR3 protein, CDR3 DNA. A D gene is named only where the DNA matches it firmly. Only some rows state a clone size, as once, few, many or a class for expanded clones.

>TRBJ1-1|TRBV4-3|few|.
CASSQDLGAGTEAFF
TGCGCCAGCAGCCAAGATCTGGGGGCGGGCACTGAAGCTTTCTTT
>TRBJ2-5|TRBV23-1|.|.
CASSPGWGPETQYF
TGCGCCAGCAGTCCAGGTTGGGGGCCGGAGACCCAGTACTTC
>TRBJ2-1|TRBV11-2|.|.
CASSSGAESSYNEQFF
TGTGCCAGCAGCTCTGGGGCGGAAAGCTCCTACAATGAGCAGTTCTTC
>TRBJ2-2|TRBV5-1|.|TRBD1
CASRGQGMNTGELFF
TGCGCCAGCAGGGGACAGGGGATGAACACCGGGGAGCTGTTTTTT
>TRBJ1-2|TRBV6-1|few|TRBD1
CASSGKDRGLYGYTF
TGTGCCAGCAGTGGGAAGGACAGGGGGCTCTATGGCTACACCTTC
>TRBJ1-1|TRBV27|.|TRBD1
CASSWAGGRTEAFF
TGTGCCAGCAGTTGGGCAGGGGGCCGAACTGAAGCTTTCTTT
>TRBJ1-2|TRBV19|.|TRBD1
CASSISTGSWANYGYTF
TGTGCCAGTAGTATCTCGACAGGGTCTTGGGCTAACTATGGCTACACCTTC
>TRBJ1-4|TRBV10-3|few|.
CAISESWTTTNEKLFF
TGTGCCATCAGTGAGTCGTGGACAACAACTAATGAAAAACTGTTTTTT
>TRBJ1-1|TRBV5-6|few|.
CATSHRENTEAFF
TGTGCCACCTCCCACAGGGAGAACACTGAAGCTTTCTTT
>TRBJ2-1|TRBV11-3|.|TRBD2
CASRRREGNNEQFF
TGTGCCAGCAGACGTAGGGAGGGGAATAATGAGCAGTTCTTC
>TRBJ1-6|TRBV6-5|.|TRBD1
CASSVDRVGFHF
TGTGCCAGCAGCGTGGACAGGGTGGGATTCCACTTT
>TRBJ2-7|TRBV6-5|.|TRBD1
CASAGGQGTYEQYF
TGTGCCAGCGCCGGGGGACAGGGGACCTACGAGCAGTACTTC
>TRBJ2-1|TRBV13|.|.
CASSKGVLRIPTYNEQFF
TGTGCCAGCAGCAAAGGGGTCCTGAGAATTCCCACTTACAATGAGCAGTTCTTC
>TRBJ2-1|TRBV9|.|TRBD2
CASSGVGLAGGNEQFF
TGTGCCAGCAGCGGAGTCGGACTAGCGGGGGGCAATGAGCAGTTCTTC
>TRBJ1-2|TRBV19|.|TRBD1
CASTRTGLGEGYTF
TGTGCCAGTACCCGGACAGGGCTTGGGGAAGGCTACACCTTC
>TRBJ2-2|TRBV6-1|few|TRBD1
CASSAGTVNTGELFF
TGTGCCAGCAGTGCCGGGACAGTTAACACCGGGGAGCTGTTTTTT
>TRBJ2-2|TRBV19|.|TRBD1
CASSIDKWDRGPNTGELFF
TGTGCCAGTAGTATAGATAAGTGGGACAGGGGGCCGAACACCGGGGAGCTGTTTTTT
>TRBJ2-5|TRBV18|.|TRBD1
CASHRGLGETQYF
TGTGCCAGCCACAGGGGGCTGGGGGAGACCCAGTACTTC
>TRBJ2-3|TRBV28|.|TRBD2
CASSFSVRAGVVDTQYF
TGTGCCAGCAGTTTTAGTGTTCGGGCGGGAGTGGTAGATACGCAGTATTTT
>TRBJ1-2|TRBV4-1|.|TRBD1
CASSPGRGQFYGYTF
TGCGCCAGCAGCCCCGGACGGGGACAGTTTTATGGCTACACCTTC
>TRBJ1-5|TRBV19|once|.
CASSILSTARLPQHF
TGTGCCAGTAGTATTCTTTCTACCGCTCGTCTGCCCCAGCATTTT
>TRBJ1-5|TRBV23-1|.|TRBD1
CASSPQSRRNRGQRVGNQPQHF
TGCGCCAGCAGTCCACAGTCACGGAGAAACAGGGGTCAGAGGGTGGGCAATCAGCCCCAGCATTTT
>TRBJ1-1|TRBV5-8|.|.
CASSLLGGRNTEAFF
TGTGCCAGCAGCTTGCTCGGAGGTAGGAACACTGAAGCTTTCTTT
>TRBJ2-2|TRBV5-1|.|.
CASSDTGELFF
TGCGCCAGTTCGGACACCGGGGAGCTGTTTTTT
>TRBJ1-1|TRBV6-4|.|.
CASRETGNTEAFF
TGTGCCAGCAGAGAAACAGGGAACACTGAAGCTTTCTTT
>TRBJ1-1|TRBV19|.|TRBD1
CASSLLGGGYTEAFF
TGTGCCAGTAGCCTATTAGGGGGCGGATACACTGAAGCTTTCTTT
>TRBJ2-3|TRBV6-1|.|TRBD2
CASSAGILTSGDTQYF
TGTGCCAGCAGTGCCGGAATCTTAACTAGCGGAGATACGCAGTATTTT
>TRBJ1-4|TRBV19|.|.
CASSPGGGFGEKLFF
TGTGCCAGTAGTCCCGGTGGAGGGTTTGGTGAAAAACTGTTTTTT
>TRBJ2-1|TRBV7-3|.|TRBD2
CASSQSGGASGEQFF
TGTGCCAGCAGCCAGAGCGGGGGGGCCTCCGGTGAGCAGTTCTTC
>TRBJ1-1|TRBV7-7|few|.
CASSSGLDSEAFF
TGTGCCAGCAGCTCAGGCCTCGACAGCGAAGCTTTCTTT
>TRBJ2-7|TRBV6-6|.|TRBD1
CASSRQGYEQYF
TGTGCCAGCAGTCGACAGGGTTACGAGCAGTACTTC
>TRBJ1-1|TRBV5-1|.|TRBD1
CASSLTGFNTEAFF
TGCGCCAGCAGCCTGACAGGGTTCAACACTGAAGCTTTCTTT
>TRBJ2-2|TRBV5-1|.|.
CASSFTGANTGELFF
TGCGCCAGCAGCTTTACAGGAGCGAACACCGGGGAGCTGTTTTTT
>TRBJ1-6|TRBV6-6|.|.
CASRRESSPPLHF
TGTGCCAGCAGACGGGAGTCAAGTCCACCCCTCCACTTT
>TRBJ1-3|TRBV6-5|.|.
CASTYQPVSGNTIYF
TGTGCCAGCACCTATCAACCGGTCTCTGGAAACACCATATATTTT
>TRBJ2-2|TRBV27|.|.
CASSPKTLYTGELFF
TGTGCCAGCAGTCCCAAGACTCTATACACCGGGGAGCTGTTTTTT
>TRBJ2-3|TRBV7-3|.|TRBD2
CASSLGLAGGDTQYF
TGTGCCAGCAGCTTGGGACTAGCGGGGGGGGATACGCAGTATTTT
>TRBJ1-1|TRBV29-1|.|TRBD1
CSVLPRTGGNTEAFF
TGCAGCGTTCTCCCCCGGACAGGGGGGAACACTGAAGCTTTCTTT
>TRBJ1-4|TRBV29-1|.|TRBD1
CSVLTGVDEKLFF
TGCAGCGTGCTGACAGGGGTAGATGAAAAACTGTTTTTT
>TRBJ1-2|TRBV9|few|TRBD1
CASSEDRLPNGYTF
TGTGCCAGCAGCGAGGACAGGCTGCCAAATGGCTACACCTTC
>TRBJ1-2|TRBV5-4|.|TRBD1
CASSLGGQGSYGYTF
TGTGCCAGCAGCTTGGGGGGACAGGGATCCTATGGCTACACCTTC
>TRBJ2-2|TRBV4-2|.|TRBD1
CASSPHTGARNTGELFF
TGTGCCAGCAGCCCGCACACAGGGGCTAGGAACACCGGGGAGCTGTTTTTT
>TRBJ2-7|TRBV7-9|.|TRBD1
CASSPRGQGVSSEQYF
TGTGCCAGCAGCCCACGTGGACAGGGAGTCTCTAGCGAGCAGTACTTC
>TRBJ1-1|TRBV29-1|.|.
CSVAGQFELGNTEAFF
TGCAGCGTTGCTGGACAGTTTGAGTTAGGCAACACTGAAGCTTTCTTT
>TRBJ2-1|TRBV5-4|.|TRBD2
CASSLLLAGGFGEQFF
TGTGCCAGCAGCTTGTTGCTAGCGGGGGGGTTCGGTGAGCAGTTCTTC
>TRBJ2-4|TRBV19|.|.
CASSIWGQGKNIQYF
TGTGCCAGTAGTATTTGGGGGCAGGGAAAAAACATTCAGTACTTC
>TRBJ1-4|TRBV27|few|.
CASSPRLAEEKLFF
TGTGCCAGCAGTCCGAGGTTGGCCGAGGAAAAACTGTTTTTT
>TRBJ2-3|TRBV5-1|.|TRBD2
CASSLSRGRLADTQYF
TGCGCCAGCAGCTTGTCCCGCGGGAGGTTGGCAGATACGCAGTATTTT
>TRBJ1-2|TRBV19|.|.
CASSIAQRPTGTLGHGYTF
TGTGCCAGTAGTATAGCCCAAAGACCCACAGGTACTCTCGGGCATGGCTACACCTTC
>TRBJ2-5|TRBV6-5|.|.
CASSPQETQYF
TGTGCCAGCAGTCCTCAAGAGACCCAGTACTTC
>TRBJ1-2|TRBV6-5|.|.
CASSYGADYGYTF
TGTGCCAGCAGTTACGGGGCAGACTATGGCTACACCTTC
>TRBJ2-3|TRBV6-4|.|.
CASSDSFLPLSTDTQYF
TGTGCCAGCAGTGACTCGTTCCTTCCCTTATCCACAGATACGCAGTATTTT
>TRBJ1-1|TRBV7-9|.|TRBD1
CSSSPNPTGGLGNTEAFF
TGTTCCAGCAGCCCCAATCCGACAGGGGGCTTAGGGAACACTGAAGCTTTCTTT
>TRBJ2-3|TRBV4-1|once|.
CASSQGGSGSFVSTDTQYF
TGCGCCAGCAGCCAAGGGGGCTCTGGAAGCTTCGTCAGCACAGATACGCAGTATTTT
>TRBJ2-7|TRBV6-1|few|.
CASSELYEQYF
TGTGCCAGCAGTGAACTTTACGAGCAGTACTTC
>TRBJ2-1|TRBV5-1|.|TRBD2
CASRVASGTYNEQFF
TGCGCCAGCCGAGTAGCTAGCGGAACCTACAATGAGCAGTTCTTC
>TRBJ1-6|TRBV7-9|once|.
CASSLGGLNSPLHF
TGTGCCAGCAGCTTAGGAGGGCTTAATTCACCCCTCCACTTT
>TRBJ1-1|TRBV6-5|.|TRBD1
CASSYLGQENTEAFF
TGTGCCAGCAGTTACCTGGGACAGGAGAACACTGAAGCTTTCTTT